The 11 T cell receptor beta chains given below trace back to one sample, sequenced in a study of CD8 T cells in Susac syndrome. After extraction with the RNeasy kit, roughly 0.45 to 1 ug of the RNA was reverse transcribed using random hexamers. TCRdb analysed the immunoSEQ multiplex PCR reads with MiXCR anew, one entry per CDR3 protein. The repertoire consists of some 180,000 distinct CDR3 sequences, with approximately 94% occurring once and the leading ten covering around 0.11%. Sample: CD4+ T cells from PBMCs. The receptors were sampled from a human donor in good health.

The chain combines TRBV20-1 with TRBJ1-5; D is ambiguous. Germline loops: CDR1 DFQATT, CDR2 SNEGSKA (reference sequence). The V gene lost 0 bases and the J gene lost 1 base, with 7 bases spanning the gap. This CDR3 is 14 amino acids long. CDR3 in DNA: TGCAGTGCTAGAGATTCAAGAAGCAATCAGCCCCAGCATTTT. Translating it yields CSARDSRSNQPQHF.

The chain links TRBV6-2 or TRBV6-3 to TRBJ1-1; D perhaps matches TRBD1 (5 bases). The CDR3 runs to 13 residues. Looked up from germline, CDR1 is MNHEY and CDR2 is SVGEGT. The V gene lost 5 bases and the J gene lost 5 bases, with 12 bases spanning the gap. The CDR3 is CASSMGVQTEAFF. The CDR3, as DNA: TGTGCCAGCAGTATGGGGGTACAAACTGAAGCTTTCTTT.

The rearrangement links TRBV6-5 to TRBJ2-1; 7 nucleotides line up with TRBD1. The CDR3 is 15 amino acids. V lost 8 bases to trimming and J lost 9 bases; unmatched junction nucleotides: 16. CDR1 and CDR2 (germline): MNHEY, SVGAGI. The chain's CDR3 is CASQQDRSPGSEQFF. For the CDR3, the DNA is TGTGCCAGCCAACAGGACAGGTCCCCGGGTAGTGAGCAGTTCTTC.

This sequence joins TRBV7-9 and TRBJ2-1; the match to TRBD1 covers 9 bases. V trimming: 5 bases; J trimming: 8 bases; junction bases outside the gene matches: 4. CDR1 and CDR2 from the germline V gene are SEHNR and FQNEAQ (reference sequence). The CDR3 runs to 13 residues. Here the CDR3 DNA reads TGTGCCAGCAGCCGGCGACAGGGGGATGAGCAGTTCTTC. Amino acid sequence: CASSRRQGDEQFF.

The V and J genes are TRBV29-1 and TRBJ2-5; either TRBD1 or TRBD2 may supply D (6 bases each). V lost 4 bases and J 5 bases, leaving 14 bases between the germline ends. Germline V gives CDR1 SQVTM, CDR2 ANQGSEA. The CDR3 is 13 residues long. CDR3 residues: CSVVGGPGETQYF. The DNA for the CDR3 is TGCAGCGTTGTAGGGGGGCCCGGGGAGACCCAGTACTTC.

This sequence joins TRBV29-1 and TRBJ1-2; a weak D match, TRBD1 (6 bases). This CDR3 comprises 12 residues. The V end was cut by 5 bases, the J end by 8 bases, with 15 bases between. Germline loops: CDR1 SQVTM, CDR2 ANQGSEA. CDR3 amino acids: CSVPGETSGYTF. CDR3 sequence (DNA): TGCAGCGTTCCAGGGGAAACGAGCGGCTACACCTTC.

The chain couples TRBV30 to TRBJ2-1, with TRBD2 identical over 7 bases. The CDR3 has 15 residues. V lost 0 bases, J lost 5 bases, and 7 bases stayed unmatched. Germline V CDR1 and CDR2: GTSNPN, SVGIG (reference sequence). The CDR3 spells CAWSVFGGGDNEQFF. The CDR3 DNA is TGTGCCTGGAGTGTATTCGGGGGAGGGGACAATGAGCAGTTCTTC.

The chain links TRBV9 to TRBJ1-1; a possible D gene is TRBD1 (6 bases). Trimming took 2 bases from V and 1 from J, leaving 12 bases between them. Per the germline V gene, CDR1 is SGDLS and CDR2 is YYNGEE. The CDR3 has 15 residues. The CDR3 DNA is TGTGCCAGCAGCGTCCTAGGACAGCCGAACACTGAAGCTTTCTTT. Amino acids: CASSVLGQPNTEAFF.

CDR3 in DNA: TGCAGCGTTGAAGACTACAGCCGCGGCTCCTACGAGCAGTACTTC. Translated, it gives CSVEDYSRGSYEQYF. The chain carries TRBV29-1 and TRBJ2-7; D remains unclear. The CDR3 covers 15 residues. The ends were cut back, 0 bases at V and 0 bases at J, with 12 bases in the middle. Germline V gene sequence: CDR1 SQVTM, CDR2 ANQGSEA.

The table lists this clonotype with a count of one. The chain combines TRBV29-1 with TRBJ2-1; perhaps TRBD2 as D (6 bases). This CDR3 region has 16 residues. The V and J ends lost 6 bases and 5 bases respectively, with 23 bases between them. Per germline, CDR1 SQVTM and CDR2 ANQGSEA. The CDR3 nucleotides are TGCAGCGTCCAACCCCTCAATTTGCGGGGAAACAATGAGCAGTTCTTC. Translating it yields CSVQPLNLRGNNEQFF.

This clonotype was found a few times. This sequence joins TRBV6-2 or TRBV6-3 and TRBJ2-1; D is unresolved. Trimming removed 3 bases from V and 8 bases from J, with 5 bases in between. Germline-derived CDR1 and CDR2 are MNHEY and SVGEGT. The CDR3 sequence is 11 residues long. The CDR3 region has the DNA TGTGCCAGCAGTTATAACGATGAGCAGTTCTTC. This gives the protein CASSYNDEQFF.